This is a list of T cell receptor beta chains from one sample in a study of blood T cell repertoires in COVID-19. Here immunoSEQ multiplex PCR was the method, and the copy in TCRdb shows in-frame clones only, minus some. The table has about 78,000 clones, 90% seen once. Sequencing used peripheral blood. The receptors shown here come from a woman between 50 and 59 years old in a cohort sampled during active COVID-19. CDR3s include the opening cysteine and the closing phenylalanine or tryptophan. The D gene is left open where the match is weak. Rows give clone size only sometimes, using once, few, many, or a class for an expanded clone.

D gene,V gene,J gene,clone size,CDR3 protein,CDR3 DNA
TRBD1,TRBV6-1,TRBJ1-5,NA,CASSGGLGQLNQPQHF,TGTGCCAGCAGTGGGGGATTGGGACAGCTCAATCAGCCCCAGCATTTT
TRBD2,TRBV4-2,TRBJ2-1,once,CASSQVKSGRDPYNEQFF,TGTGCCAGCAGCCAAGTTAAAAGCGGGAGGGACCCCTACAATGAGCAGTTCTTC
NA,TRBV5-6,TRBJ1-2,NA,CASSLGEGLGFGYTF,TGTGCCAGCAGCTTGGGAGAGGGTCTCGGTTTCGGCTACACCTTC
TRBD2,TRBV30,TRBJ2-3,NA,CAWGSGGPADTQYF,TGTGCCTGGGGTAGCGGGGGGCCCGCAGATACGCAGTATTTT
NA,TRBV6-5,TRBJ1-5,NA,CASCAGGSEQPQHF,TGTGCCAGCTGCGCGGGGGGGTCGGAACAGCCCCAGCATTTT
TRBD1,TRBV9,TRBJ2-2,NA,CASSVVGTGEAGELFF,TGTGCCAGCAGCGTAGTGGGGACAGGGGAGGCCGGGGAGCTGTTTTTT
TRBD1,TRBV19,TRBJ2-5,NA,CASSSDRGETQYF,TGTGCCAGTAGTAGCGACAGGGGAGAGACCCAGTACTTC
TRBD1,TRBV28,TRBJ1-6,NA,CASSSSGQGNSPLHF,TGTGCCAGCAGCTCCTCGGGACAGGGTAATTCACCCCTCCACTTT
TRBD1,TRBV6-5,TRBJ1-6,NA,CASSLGRGRSPLHF,TGTGCCAGCAGCCTTGGTAGGGGGCGGTCACCCCTCCACTTT
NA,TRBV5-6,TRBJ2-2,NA,CASSLQRARGGELFF,TGTGCCAGCAGTTTACAAAGGGCGCGGGGCGGGGAGCTGTTTTTT
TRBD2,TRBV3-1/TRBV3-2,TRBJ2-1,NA,CASSLTLTSGRGHEQFF,TGTGCCAGCAGCCTCACCCTCACTAGCGGGAGGGGCCATGAGCAGTTCTTC
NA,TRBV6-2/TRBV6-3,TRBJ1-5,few,CASSPGAVNNQPQHF,TGTGCCAGCAGCCCAGGGGCCGTAAACAATCAGCCCCAGCATTTT
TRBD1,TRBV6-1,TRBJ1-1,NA,CASSERQGAIGTEAFF,TGTGCCAGCAGTGAAAGGCAGGGGGCGATTGGCACTGAAGCTTTCTTT
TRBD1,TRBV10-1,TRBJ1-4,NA,CASTLQGAEKLFF,TGCGCCAGCACTCTTCAGGGGGCTGAAAAACTGTTTTTT
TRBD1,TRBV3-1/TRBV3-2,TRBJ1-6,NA,CASSLGTGRRPLHF,TGTGCCAGCAGCCTTGGGACAGGGCGGAGACCCCTCCACTTT
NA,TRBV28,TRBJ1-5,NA,CASSQQVAEQPQHF,TGTGCCAGCAGTCAACAGGTAGCAGAGCAGCCCCAGCATTTT
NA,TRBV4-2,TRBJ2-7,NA,CASSQDRQVAYF,TGTGCCAGCAGCCAAGATCGACAGGTGGCTTACTTC
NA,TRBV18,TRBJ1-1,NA,CASSLALTVNTEAFF,TGTGCCAGCTCACTAGCTCTGACGGTGAACACTGAAGCTTTCTTT
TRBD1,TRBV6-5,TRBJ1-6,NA,CASSYSRTGRSPLHF,TGTGCCAGCAGTTACTCTAGGACAGGGAGATCACCCCTCCACTTT
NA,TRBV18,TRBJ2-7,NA,CASSPSGTSLAEQYF,TGTGCCAGCTCACCATCCGGGACATCGCTCGCCGAGCAGTACTTC
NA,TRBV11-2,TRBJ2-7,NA,CASSLDGVDEQYF,TGTGCCAGCAGCTTAGACGGGGTTGACGAGCAGTACTTC
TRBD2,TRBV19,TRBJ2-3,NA,CASSRTAGGTDTQYF,TGTGCCAGTAGTAGGACAGCGGGGGGCACAGATACGCAGTATTTT
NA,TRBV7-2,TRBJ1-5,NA,CASSLTWASNQPQHF,TGTGCCAGCAGCTTAACCTGGGCGAGCAATCAGCCCCAGCATTTT
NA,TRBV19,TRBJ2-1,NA,CASSIDSAGLSYNEQFF,TGTGCCAGTAGTATAGATTCGGCAGGGCTCTCCTACAATGAGCAGTTCTTC
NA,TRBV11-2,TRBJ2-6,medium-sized,CASSFAGANVLTF,TGTGCCAGCAGCTTCGCGGGGGCCAACGTCCTGACTTTC
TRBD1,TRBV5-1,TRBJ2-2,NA,CASSSAGGSNTGELFF,TGCGCCAGCAGCTCCGCAGGGGGATCGAACACCGGGGAGCTGTTTTTT
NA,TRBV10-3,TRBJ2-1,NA,CAIGSDEQFF,TGTGCCATCGGGAGCGATGAGCAGTTCTTC
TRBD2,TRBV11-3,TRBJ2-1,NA,CASSSPGLPNEQFF,TGTGCCAGCAGCTCCCCGGGACTACCAAATGAGCAGTTCTTC
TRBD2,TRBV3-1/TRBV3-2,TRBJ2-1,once,CASSTRGTRFNEQFF,TGTGCCAGCAGCACCCGCGGGACTAGGTTTAATGAGCAGTTCTTC
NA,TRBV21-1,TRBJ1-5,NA,CASSQGGRGIDSNQPQHF,TGTGCCAGCAGCCAAGGGGGCAGGGGGATAGATTCCAATCAGCCCCAGCATTTT
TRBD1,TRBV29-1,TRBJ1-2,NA,CSVRTGINYGYTF,TGCAGCGTTCGGACAGGGATTAACTATGGCTACACCTTC
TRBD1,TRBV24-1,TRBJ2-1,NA,CATSDPGQDNEQFF,TGTGCCACCAGTGATCCAGGACAGGACAATGAGCAGTTCTTC
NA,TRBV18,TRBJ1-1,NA,CASSLSSGTEAFF,TGTGCCAGCTCACTTTCGAGCGGCACTGAAGCTTTCTTT
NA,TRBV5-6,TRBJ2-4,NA,CASSDSLAKNIQYF,TGTGCCAGCAGCGACAGTCTAGCCAAAAACATTCAGTACTTC
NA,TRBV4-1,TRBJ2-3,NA,CASSQESGLVQYF,TGCGCCAGCAGCCAAGAATCTGGACTGGTGCAGTATTTT
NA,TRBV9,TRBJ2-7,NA,CASSVEGSYEQYF,TGTGCCAGCAGCGTAGAGGGGTCCTACGAGCAGTACTTC
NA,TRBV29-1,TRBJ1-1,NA,CSVGSQRGEAFF,TGCAGCGTTGGATCGCAGCGGGGTGAAGCTTTCTTT
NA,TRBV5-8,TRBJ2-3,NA,CASSLGPEDTQYF,TGTGCCAGCAGCTTGGGCCCAGAAGATACGCAGTATTTT
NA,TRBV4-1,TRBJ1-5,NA,CASSQDLGRRGSNQPQHF,TGCGCCAGCAGCCAAGATCTGGGGAGGAGGGGTAGCAATCAGCCCCAGCATTTT
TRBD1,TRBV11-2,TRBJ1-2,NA,CASSSRQGDYGYTF,TGTGCCAGCAGCTCCCGACAGGGGGACTATGGCTACACCTTC
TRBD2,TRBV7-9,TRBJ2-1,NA,CASSPPSGINEQFF,TGTGCCAGCAGCCCCCCAAGCGGGATCAATGAGCAGTTCTTC
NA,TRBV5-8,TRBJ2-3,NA,CASSLGPYTDTQYF,TGTGCCAGCAGCCTGGGTCCCTACACAGATACGCAGTATTTT